One sample yielded the 20 T cell receptor beta chains listed below, sequenced in a study of response to subunit inactivated influenza vaccine. TCRdb re-analysed the RT-PCR reads in MiXCR, keeping a single row per CDR3 protein. The sample shows about 520,000 distinct CDR3 sequences, roughly 7.9% of them seen only once. The sample in question was PBMCs from blood, obtained roughly 24 months after vaccination. The receptors derive from a man aged 50 to 69 who received an inactivated influenza vaccine.

This clonotype was detected ten times or more. The genes are TRBV20-1 and TRBJ2-7; TRBD2 aligns across 7 bases. Germline V CDR1 and CDR2: DFQATT, SNEGSKA (reference sequence). The CDR3 is 15 residues long. The trim removed 0 bases at V and 3 bases at J, leaving 8 bases unmatched. The CDR3 spells CSARDGAGNVYEQYF. The CDR3 DNA sequence: TGCAGTGCTAGAGATGGAGCGGGGAACGTCTACGAGCAGTACTTC.

This clonotype was detected a few times. V and J are TRBV20-1 and TRBJ2-5, with D tentatively TRBD1 or TRBD2 (5 bases each). V lost 0 bases and J 6 bases, leaving 14 bases between the germline ends. The CDR3 covers 14 residues. Germline V gene lookup returns CDR1 DFQATT and CDR2 SNEGSKA (reference sequence). The CDR3 here is CSARDVGGGKTQYF. The CDR3 region has the DNA TGCAGTGCTAGAGATGTTGGGGGTGGGAAGACCCAGTACTTC.

This clonotype was counted ten times or more. The gene calls are TRBV20-1 and TRBJ2-3; D possibly corresponds to TRBD2 (6 bases). V was pared by 0 bases and J by 7 bases, with 17 bases between. The CDR3 has 15 amino acids. Germline V lookup: CDR1 DFQATT, CDR2 SNEGSKA (reference sequence). CDR3 protein: CSARDQSAGSNTQYF. DNA of the CDR3: TGCAGTGCTAGAGATCAATCGGCGGGGTCCAATACGCAGTATTTT.

V is TRBV4-3 and J is TRBJ2-2, with a tentative D call TRBD1 (5 bases). Trimming removed 2 bases at V and 2 bases at J, with 12 bases between. The CDR3 is 16 amino acids. CDR1 and CDR2 from the germline V gene are LGHNA and YSLEER. This chain's CDR3 is CASSQNGQTNTGELFF. Here the CDR3 DNA reads TGCGCCAGCAGCCAAAATGGACAAACAAACACCGGGGAGCTGTTTTTT.

This clonotype showed up many times. V usage is TRBV12-3 or TRBV12-4 and J usage is TRBJ2-1, with D unresolved. The ends were cut back, 3 bases at V and 5 bases at J, with 5 bases in the middle. There are 12 residues in the CDR3. CDR3 region: CASSLLDNEQFF. CDR3 sequence (DNA): TGTGCCAGCAGTTTGTTGGACAATGAGCAGTTCTTC.

The table lists this clonotype with many counts. CDR3 sequence reads: CASRRLAGVYNEQFF. The DNA for the CDR3 is TGTGCCAGCAGGAGACTAGCGGGAGTGTATAATGAGCAGTTCTTC. This rearrangement joins TRBV7-2 to TRBJ2-1; 12 nucleotides agree with TRBD2. V was pared by 6 bases and J by 7 bases, with 7 bases of the junction left unmatched. There are 15 residues in the CDR3. Germline-derived CDR1 and CDR2 are SGHTA and FQGNSA.

The gene calls are TRBV29-1 and TRBJ2-7; 10 bases are a match to TRBD1. The CDR3 totals 12 residues. Trimming at V came to 6 bases and at J to 6 bases, leaving 5 bases not matched to a gene. The germline CDR1 and CDR2 sequences are SQVTM and ANQGSEA. The CDR3 DNA reads as TGCAGCGTGGGGGACAGGGGTGCCGAGCAGTACTTC. It specifies CSVGDRGAEQYF.

The chain couples TRBV6-1 to TRBJ2-5; D perhaps matches TRBD2 (5 bases). V gave up 0 bases and J gave up 7 bases, with 12 bases separating them. The CDR3 totals 14 residues. From germline, CDR1 is MNHNS and CDR2 SASEGT. The DNA for the CDR3 is TGTGCCAGCAGTGAAGCAGGAGGACCAGGGACCCAGTACTTC. Its protein product is CASSEAGGPGTQYF.

This clonotype was detected only a few times. This chain uses TRBV3-1 with TRBJ2-2; 7 bases map to TRBD1. Trimming removed 0 bases from V and 7 bases from J; junction bases left unmatched: 5. The CDR3 covers 15 residues. Germline V gives CDR1 LGHDT, CDR2 YNNKEL (reference sequence). CDR3: CASSQDRTGHGELFF. CDR3 DNA sequence: TGTGCCAGCAGCCAAGATCGGACAGGTCACGGGGAGCTGTTTTTT.

This clonotype came up many times. The CDR3 nucleotides read TGTGCCAGCCGTGTCAGTGGGTCGGAAAACTATGGCTACACCTTC. This sequence encodes CASRVSGSENYGYTF. This chain connects TRBV6-2 or TRBV6-3 to TRBJ1-2; no clear D. V gave up 8 bases and J gave up 2 bases, with 18 bases separating them. Germline V gene data show CDR1 as MNHEY and CDR2 as SVGEGT. The CDR3 runs 15 residues.

This clonotype was counted many times. The chain couples TRBV29-1 to TRBJ2-3; weak D call: TRBD2 (5 bases). Trimming pared 2 bases from V and 1 base from J, leaving 13 bases between. CDR3 length equals 15 residues. Germline V gene data show CDR1 as SQVTM and CDR2 as ANQGSEA. The CDR3 DNA reads TGCAGCGTTGAATGGGTGGGAGCGGGCACAGATACGCAGTATTTT. As protein: CSVEWVGAGTDTQYF.

Many counts were recorded for this clonotype. The chain combines TRBV12-3 or TRBV12-4 with TRBJ2-7; 10 bases match TRBD1. The CDR3 consists of 14 residues. V trimming: 4 bases; J trimming: 6 bases; junction bases outside the gene matches: 6. The CDR3 DNA is TGTGCCAGCAGTTCCGGGACAGGGGCCTCCGAGCAGTACTTC. Protein sequence: CASSSGTGASEQYF.

This clonotype was seen repeatedly, ten times or more. V is TRBV6-2 or TRBV6-3 and J is TRBJ1-1; no clear D. Germline V gene data show CDR1 as MNHEY and CDR2 as SVGEGT. There are 16 residues in the CDR3. V was cut by 3 bases and J by 1 base, with 15 bases left in between. The CDR3 loop is CASSYGSQNRNTEAFF. The CDR3 bases are TGTGCCAGCAGTTATGGGTCTCAAAACCGGAACACTGAAGCTTTCTTT.

Of note for this clonotype: Given a much more abundant clone one base away, this may be a read error. The V and J genes are TRBV5-1 and TRBJ2-7; D unclear. This CDR3 contains 16 residues. Between the trimmed V and J ends, which lost 0 bases and 1 base, there was a span of 14 bases. CDR1 SGHRS and CDR2 YFSETQ come from the germline V gene. This chain's CDR3 is CASSLVLRVSSYEQYF. The CDR3 nucleotides read TGCGCCAGCAGCTTGGTCCTCCGGGTCAGTTCCTACGAGCAGTACTTC.

This clonotype has at least ten counts. This chain links TRBV4-1 with TRBJ2-6; 9 bases fit TRBD1. The trim removed 1 base at V and 4 bases at J, leaving 2 bases unmatched. The CDR3 extends over 16 amino acids. The germline CDR1 and CDR2 sequences are MGHRA and YSYEKL. Here the CDR3 reads CASSQGTGAGANVLTF. For the CDR3, the DNA is TGCGCCAGCAGCCAAGGGACAGGGGCCGGGGCCAACGTCCTGACTTTC.

This clonotype was found a few times. This rearrangement joins TRBV20-1 to TRBJ1-1; TRBD1 matches 11 bases. J was trimmed by 4 bases and V by 2 bases; bases with no gene match: 6. The length of the CDR3 is 15 residues. Germline V gene sequence: CDR1 DFQATT, CDR2 SNEGSKA (reference sequence). The CDR3 region is CSARNSGTGGTEAFF. CDR3 in DNA: TGCAGTGCTAGAAACTCCGGGACAGGGGGCACTGAAGCTTTCTTT.

This clonotype occurred many times. V usage is TRBV7-9 and J usage is TRBJ2-7; D is ambiguous. V lost 8 bases and J 5 bases, leaving 13 bases between the germline ends. This CDR3 spans 12 amino acids. CDR1 and CDR2 (germline): SEHNR, FQNEAQ (reference sequence). CDR3 residues: CASGVKANEQYF. DNA for the CDR3: TGTGCCAGCGGGGTCAAAGCGAACGAGCAGTACTTC. Drawing the rest from reference TRBV7-9 and TRBJ2-7, the complete variable domain is DTGVSQNPRHKITKRGQNVTFRCDPISEHNRLYWYRQTLGQGPEFLTYFQNEAQLEKSRLLSDRFSAERPKGSFSTLEIQRTEQGDSAMYLCASGVKANEQYFGPGTRLTVT.

This clonotype appeared many times. The rearrangement joins TRBV4-3 to TRBJ1-5; D might be TRBD1 (6 bases). The CDR3 sequence is 18 residues long. V was pared by 1 base and J by 0 bases, with 16 bases between. The germline V gene encodes CDR1 LGHNA and CDR2 YSLEER. CDR3 in amino acids: CASSQGTQGPYSNQPQHF. DNA of the CDR3: TGCGCCAGCAGCCAAGGGACCCAGGGGCCCTATAGCAATCAGCCCCAGCATTTT.

This clonotype has a handful of counts. This chain joins TRBV28 and TRBJ2-3; weak D call: TRBD2 (6 bases). The CDR3 has 14 residues. V was shortened by 7 bases and J by 7 bases, with 18 bases between the two germline ends. From germline, CDR1 is MDHEN and CDR2 SYDVKM. CDR3 bases: TGTGCCAGCAAGACACTAGCAAATTCCTATACGCAGTATTTT. This translates into CASKTLANSYTQYF.

This clonotype was seen at least ten times. This chain uses TRBV12-3 or TRBV12-4 with TRBJ2-6, with 9 bases aligning to TRBD2. The CDR3 runs 21 residues. J was trimmed by 1 base and V by 3 bases; bases with no gene match: 16. The CDR3 region is CASSLILRGGVFSSGANVLTF. The DNA for the CDR3 is TGTGCCAGCAGTTTGATTCTGCGCGGGGGGGTCTTTTCTTCTGGGGCCAACGTCCTGACTTTC.